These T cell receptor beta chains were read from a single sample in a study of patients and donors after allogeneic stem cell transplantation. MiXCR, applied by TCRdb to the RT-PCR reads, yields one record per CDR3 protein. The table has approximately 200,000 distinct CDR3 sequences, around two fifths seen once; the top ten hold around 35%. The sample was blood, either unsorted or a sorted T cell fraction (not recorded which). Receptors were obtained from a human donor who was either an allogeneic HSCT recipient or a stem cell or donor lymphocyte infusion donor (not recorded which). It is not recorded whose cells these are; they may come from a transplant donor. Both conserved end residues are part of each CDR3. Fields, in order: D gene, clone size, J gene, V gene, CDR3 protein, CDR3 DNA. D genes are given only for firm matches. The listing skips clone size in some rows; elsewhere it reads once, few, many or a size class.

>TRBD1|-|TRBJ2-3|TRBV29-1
CSVPGQGGRTDTQYF
TGCAGCGTCCCGGGACAGGGAGGAAGGACAGATACGCAGTATTTT
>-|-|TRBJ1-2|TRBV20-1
CSARVPGLNLVYTF
TGCAGTGCTAGAGTTCCGGGGCTTAATCTGGTCTACACCTTC
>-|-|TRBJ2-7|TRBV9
CASSSTRGEPSSEQYF
TGTGCCAGCAGTTCGACGAGGGGCGAGCCCAGTTCCGAGCAGTACTTC
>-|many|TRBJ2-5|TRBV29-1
CSVARKGEVAQYF
TGCAGCGTAGCCCGGAAAGGCGAGGTGGCCCAGTACTTC
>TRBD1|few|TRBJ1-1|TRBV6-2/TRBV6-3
CASSFQTGGMNTEAFF
TGTGCCAGCAGTTTCCAGACAGGGGGGATGAACACTGAAGCTTTCTTT
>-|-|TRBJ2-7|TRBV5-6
CASSLEGGYEQYF
TGTGCCAGCAGCTTGGAAGGCGGCTACGAGCAGTACTTC
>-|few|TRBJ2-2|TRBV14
CASSQAYTGELFF
TGTGCCAGCAGCCAAGCTTACACCGGGGAGCTGTTTTTT
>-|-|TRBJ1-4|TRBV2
CASSEEGTTNEKLFF
TGTGCCAGCAGTGAGGAAGGGACCACTAATGAAAAACTGTTTTTT
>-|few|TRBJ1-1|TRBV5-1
CASSFQPGTINTEAFF
TGCGCCAGCAGCTTCCAGCCGGGGACAATCAACACTGAAGCTTTCTTT
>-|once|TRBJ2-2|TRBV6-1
CASSEEGFGPGELFF
TGTGCCAGCAGTGAAGAGGGCTTTGGGCCCGGGGAGCTGTTTTTT
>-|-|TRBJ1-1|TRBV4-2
CASSQDPMAANTEAFF
TGTGCCAGCAGCCAAGATCCAATGGCGGCGAACACTGAAGCTTTCTTT
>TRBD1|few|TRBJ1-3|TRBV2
CASSDPDRGSGNTIYF
TGTGCCAGCAGTGACCCCGACAGGGGCTCTGGAAACACCATATATTTT
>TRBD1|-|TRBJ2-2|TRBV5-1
CASSSDRGGTGELFF
TGCGCCAGCAGCTCGGACAGGGGAGGTACCGGGGAGCTGTTTTTT
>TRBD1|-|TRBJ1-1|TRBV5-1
CASSLTGQGANTEAFF
TGCGCCAGCAGCTTGACTGGACAGGGGGCGAACACTGAAGCTTTCTTT
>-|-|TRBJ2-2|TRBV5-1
CASSLGAPSRTGELFF
TGCGCCAGCAGCCTTGGGGCCCCATCTCGCACCGGGGAGCTGTTTTTT
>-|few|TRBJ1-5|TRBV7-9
CASSFTGHSNQPQHF
TGTGCCAGCAGCTTTACAGGACATAGCAATCAGCCCCAGCATTTT
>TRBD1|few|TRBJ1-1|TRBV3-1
CASSQRQGNTEAFF
TGTGCCAGCAGCCAAAGACAGGGAAACACTGAAGCTTTCTTT
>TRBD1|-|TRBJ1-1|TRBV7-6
CASSYTRDRGFTEAFF
TGTGCCAGCAGCTATACACGGGACAGGGGTTTCACTGAAGCTTTCTTT
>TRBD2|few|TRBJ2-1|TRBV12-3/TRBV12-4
CASSVLAGRSYNEQFF
TGTGCCAGCAGTGTACTAGCGGGACGCTCCTACAATGAGCAGTTCTTC
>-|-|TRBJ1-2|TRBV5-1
CASRQDGSYGYTF
TGCGCCAGCAGACAGGACGGCAGCTATGGCTACACCTTC
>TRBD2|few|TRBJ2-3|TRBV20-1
CSARDFRTSGSRDTQYF
TGCAGTGCTAGAGATTTTCGGACTAGCGGGAGCCGGGATACGCAGTATTTT
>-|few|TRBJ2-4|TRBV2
CASNLRGNDIQYF
TGTGCCAGCAACCTACGGGGTAATGACATTCAGTACTTC
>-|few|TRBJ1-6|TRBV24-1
CATYSGTSPLHF
TGTGCCACCTACTCCGGGACTTCACCCCTCCACTTT
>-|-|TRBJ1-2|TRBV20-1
CSLGAIYGYTF
TGCAGTCTCGGGGCGATCTATGGCTACACCTTC
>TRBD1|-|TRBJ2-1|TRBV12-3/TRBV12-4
CASSPQGGPYNEQFF
TGTGCCAGCAGTCCACAGGGGGGCCCTTACAATGAGCAGTTCTTC
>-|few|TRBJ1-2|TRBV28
CASSFRGNGYTF
TGTGCCAGCAGTTTTAGAGGGAATGGCTACACCTTC
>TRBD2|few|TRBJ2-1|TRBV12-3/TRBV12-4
CAITGTSGRAPNEQFF
TGTGCCATTACCGGGACTAGCGGGAGGGCCCCCAATGAGCAGTTCTTC
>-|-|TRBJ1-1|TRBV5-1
CASSPETGMNTEAFF
TGCGCCAGCAGCCCGGAGACGGGAATGAACACTGAAGCTTTCTTT
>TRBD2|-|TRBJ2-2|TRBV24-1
CATSDSRTSGNTGELFF
TGTGCCACCAGTGATTCCCGGACTAGCGGGAACACCGGGGAGCTGTTTTTT
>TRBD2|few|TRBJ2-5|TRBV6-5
CASSGLAGQETQYF
TGTGCCAGCAGCGGACTAGCGGGGCAAGAGACCCAGTACTTC
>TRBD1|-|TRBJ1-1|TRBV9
CASSESRQGLNTEAFF
TGTGCCAGCAGCGAATCACGACAGGGGCTAAACACTGAAGCTTTCTTT
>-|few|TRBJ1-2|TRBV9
CASSGRDYGYTF
TGTGCCAGCAGCGGCAGGGACTATGGCTACACCTTC
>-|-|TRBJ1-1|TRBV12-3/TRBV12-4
CASSLILAILASTEAFF
TGTGCCAGCAGTTTGATTCTGGCAATTTTAGCTAGCACTGAAGCTTTCTTT
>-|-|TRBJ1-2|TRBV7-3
CASSLTGGKGSPGPYTF
TGTGCCAGCAGCTTAACGGGTGGAAAGGGATCTCCCGGACCCTACACCTTC
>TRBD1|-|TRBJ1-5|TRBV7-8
CASSLGGQGTDQPQHF
TGTGCCAGCAGCTTAGGGGGACAGGGGACAGATCAGCCCCAGCATTTT
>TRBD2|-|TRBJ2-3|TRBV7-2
CASSLLTSGRASDTQYF
TGTGCCAGCAGCCTATTAACTAGCGGGAGGGCCTCTGATACGCAGTATTTT
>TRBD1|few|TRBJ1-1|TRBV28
CASSFTTGRAAEAFF
TGTGCCAGCAGCTTCACGACAGGGCGAGCCGCTGAAGCTTTCTTT
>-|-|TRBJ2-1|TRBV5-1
CASSTQGDEQFF
TGCGCCAGCAGTACTCAGGGCGATGAGCAGTTCTTC
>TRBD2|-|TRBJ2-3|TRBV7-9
CASSLISGSTDTQYF
TGTGCCAGCAGCCTGATTAGCGGGAGCACAGATACGCAGTATTTT
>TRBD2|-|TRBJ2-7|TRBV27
CASSPSGNSYEQYF
TGTGCCAGCAGCCCAAGCGGGAACAGCTACGAGCAGTACTTC
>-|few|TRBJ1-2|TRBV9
CASSVVGGNYGYTF
TGTGCCAGCAGCGTAGTTGGAGGAAACTATGGCTACACCTTC
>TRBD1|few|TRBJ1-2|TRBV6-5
CASSPRPGDRNYGYTF
TGTGCCAGCAGCCCACGGCCGGGGGACAGGAACTATGGCTACACCTTC
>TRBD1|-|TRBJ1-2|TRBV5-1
CASSQRTGGTYGYTF
TGCGCCAGCAGCCAAAGGACAGGGGGCACCTATGGCTACACCTTC
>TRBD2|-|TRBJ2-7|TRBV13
CASSLSGLAGMYEQYF
TGTGCCAGCAGCTTATCTGGGCTAGCGGGGATGTACGAGCAGTACTTC
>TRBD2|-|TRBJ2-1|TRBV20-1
CSAYLLAGKDNEQFF
TGCAGTGCTTATCTTCTAGCGGGAAAGGACAATGAGCAGTTCTTC
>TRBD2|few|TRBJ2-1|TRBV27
CASSDGTSGYNEQFF
TGTGCCAGCAGTGACGGGACTAGCGGCTACAATGAGCAGTTCTTC
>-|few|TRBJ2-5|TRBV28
CASSEQQGLETQYF
TGTGCCAGCAGTGAACAACAGGGCCTGGAGACCCAGTACTTC
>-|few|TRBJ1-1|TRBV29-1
CSVEAGANTEAFF
TGCAGCGTTGAAGCTGGAGCGAACACTGAAGCTTTCTTT
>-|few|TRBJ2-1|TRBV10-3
CAITEEASHHEQFF
TGTGCCATCACCGAGGAGGCTAGCCATCATGAGCAGTTCTTC
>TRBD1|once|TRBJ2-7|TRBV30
CACLWTGYEQYF
TGTGCCTGCCTCTGGACAGGCTACGAGCAGTACTTC
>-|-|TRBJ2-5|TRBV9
CASKGLQETQYF
TGTGCCAGTAAAGGACTTCAAGAGACCCAGTACTTC
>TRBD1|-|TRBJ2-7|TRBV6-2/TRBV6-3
CASSYTGTGYEQYF
TGTGCCAGCAGTTACACCGGGACAGGCTACGAGCAGTACTTC
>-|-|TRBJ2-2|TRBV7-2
CASSLGWRRRDTGELFF
TGTGCCAGCAGCTTAGGCTGGCGGAGGAGAGACACCGGGGAGCTGTTTTTT
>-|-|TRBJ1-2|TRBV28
CASSFSGAVGRSYGYTF
TGTGCCAGCAGTTTTTCGGGCGCGGTGGGGCGAAGCTATGGCTACACCTTC
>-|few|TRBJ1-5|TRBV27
CASWGTGFLQGNQPQHF
TGTGCCAGCTGGGGGACCGGTTTTTTACAGGGCAATCAGCCCCAGCATTTT
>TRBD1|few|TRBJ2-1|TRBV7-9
CASSLDAGTGFYNEQFF
TGTGCCAGCAGCTTGGACGCCGGGACAGGGTTCTACAATGAGCAGTTCTTC
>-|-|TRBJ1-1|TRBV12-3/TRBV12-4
CASITEDEAFF
TGTGCCAGCATTACAGAGGATGAAGCTTTCTTT
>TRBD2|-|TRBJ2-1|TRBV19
CASSIDPAGLQFF
TGTGCCAGTAGTATAGACCCAGCGGGACTGCAGTTCTTC
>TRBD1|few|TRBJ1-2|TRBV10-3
CAISPTGVNYGYTF
TGTGCCATCAGTCCGACAGGGGTTAACTATGGCTACACCTTC